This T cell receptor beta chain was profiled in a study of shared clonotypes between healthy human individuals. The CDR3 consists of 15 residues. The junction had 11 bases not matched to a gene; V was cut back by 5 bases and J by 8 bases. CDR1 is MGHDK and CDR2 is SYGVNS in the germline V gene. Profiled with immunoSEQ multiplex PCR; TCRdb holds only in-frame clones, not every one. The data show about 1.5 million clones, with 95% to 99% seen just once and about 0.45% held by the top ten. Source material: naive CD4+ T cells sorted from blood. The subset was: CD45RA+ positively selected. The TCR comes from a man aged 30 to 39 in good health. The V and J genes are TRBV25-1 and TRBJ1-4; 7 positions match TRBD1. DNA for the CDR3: TGTGCCAGCAGTCGGGACAGTGGGGTTGGGGAAAAACTGTTTTTT. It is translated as CASSRDSGVGEKLFF. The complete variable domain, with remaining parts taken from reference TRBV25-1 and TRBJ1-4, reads EADIYQTPRYLVIGTGKKITLECSQTMGHDKMYWYQQDPGMELHLIHYSYGVNSTEKGDLSSESTVSRIRTEHFPLTLESARPSHTSQYLCASSRDSGVGEKLFFGSGTQLSVL.